Listed below are T cell receptor beta chains from one sample, sequenced in a study of early T cells in non-severe SARS-CoV-2 infection. TCRdb called the 5' RACE reads again in MiXCR, with one record for every CDR3 protein. The top ten clones hold about 3.2% of a sample with 55,000 to 75,000 distinct CDR3 sequences, 7% to 8% of them seen once. What was sequenced was whole blood. The receptors originated from an adult who was a healthcare worker with PCR-confirmed SARS-CoV-2 infection or an uninfected control (not recorded which). Each CDR3 is given with its conserved first and last residue. The D gene is left open where the match is weak. Some rows have no size entry. The others give once, few or many, or a class for an expanded clone.

few,TRBV5-1,.,TRBJ1-1,CASSLSGRRHTEAFF,TGCGCCAGCAGCCTATCGGGACGGAGGCACACTGAAGCTTTCTTT
.,TRBV20-1,TRBD2,TRBJ2-5,CSARTSGSWEETQYF,TGCAGTGCTAGGACTAGCGGGAGTTGGGAAGAGACCCAGTACTTC
many,TRBV19,TRBD1,TRBJ1-5,CASTSIGQGGVGAQHF,TGTGCCAGTACGTCAATCGGACAGGGCGGGGTTGGGGCCCAGCATTTT
few,TRBV5-1,TRBD1,TRBJ1-6,CASSLESGQGNSPLHF,TGCGCCAGCAGCTTGGAGTCGGGACAGGGGAATTCACCCCTCCACTTT
few,TRBV6-5,.,TRBJ2-1,CASSSSWGGSYNEQFF,TGTGCCAGCAGTTCGTCTTGGGGTGGCTCCTACAATGAGCAGTTCTTC
.,TRBV20-1,.,TRBJ2-1,CSAPTRLESEQFF,TGCAGTGCCCCCACACGACTAGAGAGTGAGCAGTTCTTC
many,TRBV6-5,.,TRBJ2-3,CASSQGYGDTQYF,TGTGCCAGCTCCCAGGGGTATGGAGATACGCAGTATTTT
many,TRBV7-2,.,TRBJ1-2,CASSRETSGYTF,TGTGCCAGCAGCCGGGAAACCTCTGGCTACACCTTC
.,TRBV7-2,.,TRBJ2-6,CASSLVISSGANVLTF,TGTGCCAGCAGCTTAGTCATAAGCTCTGGGGCCAACGTCCTGACTTTC
many,TRBV19,.,TRBJ2-2,CASSNREENTGELFF,TGTGCCAGTAGCAACAGGGAGGAGAACACCGGGGAGCTGTTTTTT
.,TRBV10-3,.,TRBJ2-5,CAIGGRQETQYF,TGTGCCATCGGGGGCAGGCAGGAGACCCAGTACTTC
few,TRBV7-2,.,TRBJ2-1,CASSPLNNEQFF,TGTGCCAGCAGCCCCTTGAACAATGAGCAGTTCTTC
many,TRBV29-1,.,TRBJ2-1,CSVDKSRRGEQFF,TGCAGCGTTGACAAGAGCCGTCGTGGTGAGCAGTTCTTC
many,TRBV28,TRBD1,TRBJ1-5,CASSPGQGWVGNQPQHF,TGTGCCAGCAGTCCGGGACAGGGGTGGGTAGGCAATCAGCCCCAGCATTTT
.,TRBV5-1,.,TRBJ1-4,CASSLEGSLGEKLFF,TGCGCCAGCAGCTTGGAAGGGTCCCTGGGCGAAAAACTGTTTTTT
many,TRBV24-1,.,TRBJ2-7,CATRGQGATGEQYF,TGTGCCACCAGAGGGCAGGGAGCTACGGGGGAGCAGTACTTC
few,TRBV20-1,TRBD2,TRBJ2-1,CSVLADTYNEQFF,TGCAGTGTACTAGCGGACACTTACAATGAGCAGTTCTTC
many,TRBV3-1,.,TRBJ2-1,CASSQDPSSSYNEQFF,TGTGCCAGCAGCCAAGATCCTAGTAGCTCCTACAATGAGCAGTTCTTC
few,TRBV7-7,TRBD2,TRBJ2-3,CASSLGISGSQDTQYF,TGTGCCAGCAGCTTAGGAATTAGCGGGAGTCAAGATACGCAGTATTTT
.,TRBV6-5,TRBD1,TRBJ1-2,CASSSALDRGDGYTF,TGTGCCAGCAGTTCCGCCCTAGACAGGGGGGATGGCTACACCTTC
.,TRBV5-1,TRBD2,TRBJ2-5,CASCIAGEETQYF,TGCGCCAGCTGCATAGCGGGAGAAGAGACCCAGTACTTC
many,TRBV12-3/TRBV12-4,.,TRBJ2-5,CASSPPPGQETQYF,TGTGCCAGCAGTCCACCCCCGGGCCAAGAGACCCAGTACTTC
many,TRBV2,.,TRBJ2-1,CASIRGYYNEQFF,TGTGCCAGCATTCGGGGGTACTACAATGAGCAGTTCTTC
.,TRBV29-1,.,TRBJ2-1,CSVQGRANNEQFF,TGCAGCGTTCAGGGCAGGGCCAACAATGAGCAGTTCTTC
.,TRBV4-1,TRBD1,TRBJ1-3,CASSQDSGGANTIYF,TGCGCCAGCAGCCAAGATTCAGGGGGCGCGAACACCATATATTTT
.,TRBV29-1,.,TRBJ2-1,CSVEGAAAYNEQFF,TGCAGCGTTGAAGGGGCGGCGGCCTACAATGAGCAGTTCTTC
few,TRBV5-1,.,TRBJ2-2,CASSLDPPQGGTGELFF,TGCGCCAGCAGCTTGGACCCCCCACAGGGTGGCACCGGGGAGCTGTTTTTT
few,TRBV9,.,TRBJ1-2,CASSRGGDSGYTF,TGTGCCAGCAGCCGAGGGGGAGATAGCGGCTACACCTTC
few,TRBV18,.,TRBJ2-7,CASSPGYEQYF,TGTGCCAGCTCACCAGGATACGAGCAGTACTTC
few,TRBV7-6,TRBD2,TRBJ2-3,CASSLVVAGVADTQYF,TGTGCCAGCAGCTTAGTGGTAGCGGGAGTTGCAGATACGCAGTATTTT
few,TRBV18,TRBD2,TRBJ2-5,CASSPPSGRTETQYF,TGTGCCAGCTCACCACCGAGCGGGAGAACTGAGACCCAGTACTTC
many,TRBV7-9,.,TRBJ2-7,CASTLGGTYEQYF,TGTGCCAGTACTCTCGGGGGAACCTACGAGCAGTACTTC
many,TRBV4-2,.,TRBJ2-5,CASSQDRTGVKTQYF,TGTGCCAGCAGCCAAGATCGTACGGGAGTGAAGACCCAGTACTTC
.,TRBV5-1,.,TRBJ1-6,CASSLRDFYNSPLHF,TGCGCCAGCAGCTTGAGGGACTTCTATAATTCACCCCTCCACTTT
many,TRBV28,.,TRBJ2-4,CASSLPGLAKNIQYF,TGTGCCAGCAGTTTACCCGGCCTAGCCAAAAACATTCAGTACTTC
many,TRBV4-1,.,TRBJ2-1,CASSRMFGGTGEQFF,TGCGCCAGCAGCCGTATGTTTGGGGGCACGGGTGAGCAGTTCTTC
many,TRBV20-1,TRBD1,TRBJ2-3,CSASPGQRTRDTQYF,TGCAGTGCTTCCCCGGGACAGCGAACACGAGATACGCAGTATTTT
.,TRBV10-3,.,TRBJ1-2,CAISGGAGYTF,TGTGCCATCAGTGGGGGTGCTGGCTACACCTTC
many,TRBV18,.,TRBJ1-6,CASSPVGVDSPLHF,TGTGCCAGCTCACCCGTCGGTGTGGATTCACCCCTCCACTTT
many,TRBV5-1,.,TRBJ1-3,CASSSGSSGNTIYF,TGCGCCAGCAGTTCCGGGTCTTCTGGAAACACCATATATTTT
.,TRBV5-4,TRBD1,TRBJ2-3,CASSLYRGGTDTQYF,TGTGCCAGCAGCTTGTACAGGGGAGGCACAGATACGCAGTATTTT
few,TRBV20-1,.,TRBJ2-5,CSARDPGAGQETQYF,TGCAGTGCTAGAGATCCGGGAGCCGGCCAAGAGACCCAGTACTTC
many,TRBV10-2,TRBD2,TRBJ2-7,CASSGPGPSLAGAPVSNYEQYF,TGCGCCAGCAGTGGGCCCGGTCCTTCACTAGCGGGAGCCCCAGTTAGCAACTACGAGCAGTACTTC
many,TRBV7-8,.,TRBJ2-5,CASSALETQYF,TGTGCCAGCAGCGCCTTGGAGACCCAGTACTTC
.,TRBV11-2,.,TRBJ1-1,CASSGDEAEAFF,TGTGCCAGCAGCGGGGACGAGGCTGAAGCTTTCTTT
.,TRBV7-9,TRBD1,TRBJ2-7,CASSLTTGHEQYF,TGTGCCAGCAGCTTAACGACAGGGCACGAGCAGTACTTC
.,TRBV20-1,TRBD1,TRBJ1-2,CGASTGGAHGYTF,TGCGGTGCGAGCACAGGGGGCGCTCATGGCTACACCTTC
many,TRBV5-4,TRBD1,TRBJ2-2,CASSSDRGNTGELFF,TGTGCCAGCAGCTCCGACAGGGGAAACACCGGGGAGCTGTTTTTT
many,TRBV28,.,TRBJ1-5,CASSLWAVNSNQPQHF,TGTGCCAGCAGTTTATGGGCAGTTAATAGCAATCAGCCCCAGCATTTT
many,TRBV27,TRBD2,TRBJ2-5,CASSLWTSGEVETQYF,TGTGCCAGCAGTCTCTGGACTAGCGGGGAGGTGGAGACCCAGTACTTC
few,TRBV5-4,.,TRBJ2-3,CASSWSGTRSTDTQYF,TGTGCCAGCAGTTGGTCCGGGACTCGGAGCACAGATACGCAGTATTTT
many,TRBV27,.,TRBJ2-3,CASSLPSGGLEDTQYF,TGTGCCAGCAGTCTTCCATCTGGAGGGCTCGAGGATACGCAGTATTTT
few,TRBV3-1,TRBD2,TRBJ2-3,CASRPSGRRTDTQYF,TGTGCCAGCAGACCCAGCGGGAGGAGAACAGATACGCAGTATTTT
few,TRBV7-8,.,TRBJ2-3,CASSYLSGGTSTDTQYF,TGTGCCAGCAGTTACCTCTCCGGGGGAACTAGCACAGATACGCAGTATTTT